Listed below are T cell receptor beta chains from one sample, sequenced in a study of chemoradiotherapy in HPV16-positive cancers. Assay used: immunoSEQ multiplex PCR; TCRdb lists only in-frame clones, some missing. The profile shows about 12,000 clones, almost 90% of them singletons. The specimen was collected from a patient who underwent chemoradiotherapy. All receptors derive from a human donor with HPV-associated anogenital cancer. CDR3s include the opening cysteine and the closing phenylalanine or tryptophan. The D gene is left open where the match is weak. Some rows have no size entry. The others give once, few or many, or a class for an expanded clone.

.,TRBJ1-5,TRBD1,TRBV7-8,TGTGCCAGCAGCTTAGGGACAGGGGGGGTGCATCAGCCCCAGCATTTT,CASSLGTGGVHQPQHF
.,TRBJ2-1,TRBD2,TRBV30,TGTGCCTGGGATACTAGCGGGGCCGTATATGAGCAGTTCTTC,CAWDTSGAVYEQFF
.,TRBJ2-1,.,TRBV19,TGTGCCAGTAGTCTCCGACCCTACAATGAGCAGTTCTTC,CASSLRPYNEQFF
.,TRBJ2-6,.,TRBV5-4,TGTGCCAGCAGCTTTCCAGGCCCCTCTGGGGCCAACGTCCTGACTTTC,CASSFPGPSGANVLTF
.,TRBJ2-1,TRBD2,TRBV12-5,TGTGCTAGTGGTACCCCGACTAGCGGGAGTTCCTATGAGCAGTTCTTC,CASGTPTSGSSYEQFF
.,TRBJ2-2,.,TRBV2,TGTGCCAGCAGTCCGTGGGGGGGGCGGACCGGGGAGCTGTTTTTT,CASSPWGGRTGELFF
few,TRBJ1-4,.,TRBV6-5,TGTGCCAGCAGTCCCCGGGGGCGCGGAGAAAAACTGTTTTTT,CASSPRGRGEKLFF
.,TRBJ2-7,.,TRBV6-5,TGTGCCAGCAGTTACAGGGACCGATTTGGGCAGTACTTC,CASSYRDRFGQYF
.,TRBJ1-2,TRBD1,TRBV6-1,TGTGCCAGCAGTGAAGCGGGACAGCTCAACTATGGCTACACCTTC,CASSEAGQLNYGYTF
.,TRBJ2-7,.,TRBV6-6,TGTGCCAGCAGTTACTCGTACCCATACTACGAGCAGTACTTC,CASSYSYPYYEQYF
.,TRBJ1-1,.,TRBV11-2,TGTGCCAGCAGCTTAAACCGACAGGTTGACACTGAAGCTTTCTTT,CASSLNRQVDTEAFF